This T cell receptor (beta chain) was observed in a study of CD8 T cells in Susac syndrome. J lost 9 bases, V lost 3 bases, and 12 bases had no gene match. Germline V gene lookup returns CDR1 SGHTA and CDR2 FQGNSA. The CDR3 is made up of 16 amino acids. After extraction with the RNeasy kit, roughly 0.45 to 1 ug of the RNA was reverse transcribed using random hexamers. An immunoSEQ multiplex PCR amplified TCR beta CDR3 over 54 Vbeta and 13 Jbeta. TCRdb ran MiXCR on the immunoSEQ multiplex PCR reads and lists one entry per CDR3 protein. Among approximately 300,000 distinct CDR3 sequences listed, over 75% were seen once. The multiple sclerosis controls were treatment-naive patients affected by stable or active relapsing-remitting disease. FACS was used to enrich TEMRA cells, whereas the CD8+ and CD4+ T cells were obtained by negative isolation.

The TCR originated in a human donor with multiple sclerosis. The chain has TRBV7-2 and TRBJ2-4, with 9 bases identical to TRBD2. Sequencing was performed on CD8+ T cells from PBMCs. The CDR3: CASSFRQGLADAIQYF. CDR3 sequence (DNA): TGTGCCAGCAGCTTCAGACAGGGACTAGCCGACGCCATTCAGTACTTC. Full variable domain (outside the CDR3, taken from reference TRBV7-2 and TRBJ2-4): GAGVSQSPSNKVTEKGKDVELRCDPISGHTALYWYRQSLGQGLEFLIYFQGNSAPDKSGLPSDRFSAERTGGSVSTLTIQRTQQEDSAVYLCASSFRQGLADAIQYFGAGTRLSVL.